The 6 T cell receptor beta chains below come from one sample, sequenced in a study of tumor-infiltrating lymphocytes in glioblastoma multiforme. TCRB libraries came from RNA via three nested multiplex PCR rounds. In TCRdb, the multiplex PCR reads were re-called with MiXCR into one record per CDR3 protein. The profile covers 9,000 to 13,000 distinct CDR3 sequences, with about three quarters appearing a single time and almost 40% taken by the ten largest. The sequenced material came from brain tumor tissue. The receptors derive from a male donor with glioblastoma.

The genes are TRBV6-2 or TRBV6-3 and TRBJ1-1; 7 positions match TRBD1. CDR3 length: 12 amino acids. The J segment lost 10 bases and the V segment lost 5 bases, leaving 7 bases of the junction unmatched. CDR1 and CDR2 (germline): MNHEY, SVGEGT. DNA for the CDR3: TGTGCCAGCAGTAATCCGGGACAGACAGCTTTCTTT. It is translated as CASSNPGQTAFF.

For this clonotype: One end of the junction varies from germline; a read error may be responsible. The J gene is TRBJ2-3, the V gene TRBV10-2; D is perhaps TRBD1 (6 bases). The germline V gene encodes CDR1 WSHSY and CDR2 SAAADI. CDR3 length: 15 residues. CDR3 nucleotides: TGCGCCAGCAGTAAGGCAGGGGCCGAGGCAGACACGCAGTATTTT. Residues: CASSKAGAEADTQYF.

The V call is TRBV6-2 or TRBV6-3, the J call TRBJ2-1; D gene uncertain. Trimming removed 2 bases at V and 9 bases at J, with 11 bases between. Germline values: CDR1 MNHEY, CDR2 SVGEGT. This CDR3 has 13 residues. CDR3 region: CASSYERVREQFF. The CDR3 coding sequence is TGTGCCAGCAGTTACGAAAGGGTCCGTGAGCAGTTCTTC.

This clonotype appeared many times. The V gene is TRBV28, the J gene TRBJ2-3, with D perhaps TRBD2 (6 bases). CDR3 length equals 16 residues. Germline V lookup: CDR1 MDHEN, CDR2 SYDVKM. V was clipped by 5 bases and J by 0 bases, with 15 bases between them. In DNA, the CDR3 is TGTGCCAGCAGTCCATGGGACTTGGCAAGCACAGATACGCAGTATTTT. Translated: CASSPWDLASTDTQYF.

The CDR3 bases are TGTGCCAGCGGCCTAGTAGAGGATCAGCCCCAGTATTTT. Its translation: CASGLVEDQPQYF. The rearrangement links TRBV11-2 to TRBJ1-5; D gene unclear. The tail of the sequence fits TRBJ2-3 better, so the J call may be wrong. The CDR3 has 13 residues. Germline CDR1 and CDR2: SGHAT and FQNNGV.

This clonotype has just a few counts. The chain has TRBV11-1 and TRBJ2-5; 7 positions agree with TRBD1. V trimming: 5 bases; J trimming: 3 bases; junction bases outside the gene matches: 3. This CDR3 has 13 amino acids. The germline CDR1 and CDR2 sequences are SGHAT and FQDESV (reference sequence). The CDR3, as DNA: TGTGCCAGCAGCCCCGGGACAGAAGAGACCCAGTACTTC. Its translation is CASSPGTEETQYF.